The 23 T cell receptor beta chains in this list originate from one sample, sequenced in a study of graft-versus-host responses after intestinal transplantation. These TCRs are of unknown antigen specificity. Here immunoSEQ multiplex PCR was the method, and the copy in TCRdb shows in-frame clones only, minus some. Among 90,000 to 130,000 clones listed, just under 95% were seen once. The material sequenced was unstimulated CD8+ T cells sorted from spleen or lymph node cells, taken before transplant. These receptors came from a human donor who was the organ donor for an intestinal transplant.

The chain recombines TRBV2 with TRBJ2-3; 9 bases line up with TRBD1. The V gene end was trimmed by 9 bases and the J gene end by 2 bases; junction bases not matched to a gene: 6. Per the germline V gene, CDR1 is SNHLY and CDR2 is FYNNEI. This CDR3 has 14 amino acids. CDR3 sequence reads: CASAGTGFTDTQYF. For the CDR3, the DNA is TGTGCCAGTGCTGGGACAGGGTTCACAGATACGCAGTATTTT. Combining the CDR3 with reference TRBV2 and TRBJ2-3 gives the whole variable domain EPEVTQTPSHQVTQMGQEVILRCVPISNHLYFYWYRQILGQKVEFLVSFYNNEISEKSEIFDDQFSVERPDGSNFTLKIRSTKLEDSAMYFCASAGTGFTDTQYFGPGTRLTVL.

In this sample, this clone turned up once. J is TRBJ1-1 and V is TRBV27, with D unclear. From germline, CDR1 is MNHEY and CDR2 SMNVEV (reference sequence). The CDR3 sequence is 13 residues long. The ends were cut back, 2 bases at V and 11 bases at J, with 15 bases in the middle. CDR3 nucleotide sequence: TGTGCCAGCAGTTTAGGAGGCGCGGCATTGGCTTTCTTT. Amino acid sequence: CASSLGGAALAFF.

V usage is TRBV10-3 and J usage is TRBJ1-2; possible D gene TRBD1, 6 bases. Trimming cost V 0 bases and J 4 bases, with 21 bases left between them. The CDR3 is 18 residues long. Germline-derived CDR1 and CDR2 are ENHRY and SYGVKD. The CDR3 bases are TGTGCCATCAGTGAGTCGACCCCTGAGGACAGTTTTTTCTATGGCTACACCTTC. It translates to CAISESTPEDSFFYGYTF.

This chain links TRBV19 with TRBJ2-2; 13 nucleotides align to TRBD2. The CDR3 covers 15 residues. Trimming took 7 bases from V and 4 from J; bases not matched to a gene: 3. Germline values: CDR1 LNHDA, CDR2 SQIVND (reference sequence). The CDR3, as DNA: TGTGCCAGTATGCGACTAGCGGGAGGCACCGGGGAGCTGTTTTTT. Its translation is CASMRLAGGTGELFF.

This sequence joins TRBV11-3 and TRBJ2-4, with unresolved D. Trimming pared 5 bases from V and 3 bases from J, leaving 17 bases between. The V gene's germline CDR1 is SGHNT and CDR2 YENEEA. This CDR3 contains 16 residues. The CDR3 sequence: CASSPRWRWFKNIQYF. Written as DNA, the CDR3 is TGTGCCAGCAGCCCCCGTTGGCGGTGGTTCAAAAACATTCAGTACTTC.

The rearrangement uses TRBV6-5 and TRBJ1-5; D remains unclear. This CDR3 is 15 amino acids long. The germline V and J ends were trimmed by 4 bases and 6 bases, with 16 bases remaining between them. Germline CDR1 is MNHEY and CDR2 is SVGAGI. In DNA, the CDR3 is TGTGCCAGCAGTTCCGAAGTGGGGTCAGGTCAGCCCCAGCATTTT. Translation: CASSSEVGSGQPQHF.

The chain combines TRBV5-6 with TRBJ1-2; D not certain. This CDR3 spans 12 amino acids. Per germline, CDR1 SGHDT and CDR2 YYEEEE. Trimming removed 0 bases at V and 8 bases at J, with 8 bases between. CDR3 in amino acids: CASSLGQLGYTF. In DNA, the CDR3 is TGTGCCAGCAGCTTGGGCCAGTTGGGCTACACCTTC.

The CDR3 region has the DNA TGTGCCAGCAGTGAAGCGCATCTTCCACCCTACAATGAGCAGTTCTTC. Translation gives CASSEAHLPPYNEQFF. The chain uses TRBV6-1 and TRBJ2-1; D unclear. V was cut by 0 bases and J by 2 bases, with 11 bases left in between. CDR3 size: 16 residues. From germline, CDR1 is MNHNS and CDR2 SASEGT.

The chain is built from TRBV13 and TRBJ1-5; possibly TRBD1 for D (6 bases). The CDR3 extends over 14 amino acids. The germline gives CDR1 PRHDT, CDR2 FYEKMQ (reference sequence). Trimming shortened V by 0 bases and J by 5 bases, and 8 bases separated the two germline ends. CDR3 bases: TGTGCCAGCAGCTTAGGTACAGGGTATCAGCCCCAGCATTTT. This encodes CASSLGTGYQPQHF.

This chain uses TRBV4-1 with TRBJ1-2; maybe TRBD1 (6 bases). Germline lookup yields CDR1 MGHRA and CDR2 YSYEKL. The CDR3 contains 17 residues. The V end lost 0 bases, the J end lost 2 bases, and 16 bases lay between the germline ends. The CDR3 sequence is CASSQDGSGQPNYGYTF. The CDR3 DNA sequence: TGCGCCAGCAGCCAAGATGGTTCAGGACAGCCGAACTATGGCTACACCTTC.

The chain carries TRBV6-6 and TRBJ1-1; D not resolved. V lost 0 bases to trimming and J lost 8 bases, with 7 bases between them. In germline, CDR1 is MNHNY, CDR2 SVGAGI (reference sequence). The CDR3 runs 12 residues. In nucleotides, the CDR3 is TGTGCCAGCAGTTACTCGACCAGGGAAGCTTTCTTT. Translated, it gives CASSYSTREAFF.

The V and J genes are TRBV30 and TRBJ1-2; the D is unclear. V was clipped by 6 bases and J by 4 bases, with 12 bases between them. Germline V gene data show CDR1 as GTSNPN and CDR2 as SVGIG (reference sequence). This CDR3 region has 12 residues. DNA for the CDR3: TGTGCCTGTTTTTCCGGGTCCTATGGCTACACCTTC. This translates into CACFSGSYGYTF.

Points on this clone: One end of the junction does not line up with germline, which may come from a read error. This sequence joins TRBV7-9 and TRBJ2-7; D gene unclear. Germline V CDR1 and CDR2: SEHNR, FQNEAQ (reference sequence). There are 12 residues in the CDR3. CDR3 protein: CASSLGPLLPGW. The DNA for the CDR3 is TGTGCCAGCAGCTTAGGTCCGTTACTACCGGGTTGG.

The chain has TRBV5-4 and TRBJ2-1, with D perhaps given as TRBD1 or TRBD2 (5 bases each). The CDR3 totals 13 residues. Trimming pared 0 bases from V and 7 bases from J, leaving 8 bases between. Germline CDR1 is SGHNT and CDR2 is YYREEE (reference sequence). Written as DNA, the CDR3 is TGTGCCAGCAGCTTGGTAGAGGGGAATGAGCAGTTCTTC. Translation: CASSLVEGNEQFF. Based on the CDR3 plus reference TRBV5-4 and TRBJ2-1, the full variable domain is ETGVTQSPTHLIKTRGQQVTLRCSSQSGHNTVSWYQQALGQGPQFIFQYYREEENGRGNFPPRFSGLQFPNYSSELNVNALELDDSALYLCASSLVEGNEQFFGPGTRLTVL.

The chain couples TRBV28 to TRBJ2-7, with TRBD1 as a possible D gene (6 bases). The CDR3 length is 15 residues. The V and J ends lost 5 bases and 3 bases respectively, with 17 bases between them. Germline V CDR1 and CDR2: MDHEN, SYDVKM. CDR3 coding DNA: TGTGCCAGCAGTGACCAGGGGAGCCCTAACTACGAGCAGTACTTC. Protein: CASSDQGSPNYEQYF. Based on the CDR3 plus reference TRBV28 and TRBJ2-7, the full variable domain is DVKVTQSSRYLVKRTGEKVFLECVQDMDHENMFWYRQDPGLGLRLIYFSYDVKMKEKGDIPEGYSVSREKKERFSLILESASTNQTSMYLCASSDQGSPNYEQYFGPGTRLTVT.

The genes are TRBV6-5 and TRBJ2-7; 8 bases are a match to TRBD1. The CDR3 totals 14 residues. Germline loops: CDR1 MNHEY, CDR2 SVGAGI. V shed 2 bases and J 0 bases; nucleotides not matched to a gene: 0. CDR3 amino acids: CASSYGQGSYEQYF. In nucleotides, the CDR3 is TGTGCCAGCAGTTACGGACAGGGCTCCTACGAGCAGTACTTC.

This clone showed up just once. The rearrangement uses TRBV6-6 and TRBJ2-1, with no clear D. The germline CDR1 and CDR2 sequences are MNHNY and SVGAGI (reference sequence). The V end was cut by 2 bases, the J end by 10 bases, with 18 bases between. This CDR3 has 15 amino acids. CDR3 coding DNA: TGTGCCAGCAGTTACCTATTGGCGTGGCGGCGAGAGCAGTTCTTC. It specifies CASSYLLAWRREQFF.

The sample holds one count of this clone. This CDR3 reads CASSAGQGLETQYF. CDR3 DNA: TGCGCCAGCAGCGCGGGACAGGGGTTGGAGACCCAGTACTTC. The chain employs TRBV5-1 and TRBJ2-5; 10 nucleotides match TRBD1. Losses at the gene ends were 4 bases for V and 5 bases for J; bases not matched to a gene: 5. The CDR3 spans 14 residues. Germline V gives CDR1 SGHRS, CDR2 YFSETQ.

The table lists this clone with a count of one. The chain combines TRBV5-1 with TRBJ2-1; the match to TRBD2 covers 14 bases. After removal of 2 bases from V and 8 bases from J, the junction contained 3 bases not matched to a gene. CDR1 SGHRS and CDR2 YFSETQ come from the germline V gene. The CDR3 length is 15 residues. Here the CDR3 DNA reads TGCGCCAGCAGCTTAACGACTAGCGGGAGGGATGAGCAGTTCTTC. Translation gives CASSLTTSGRDEQFF. Together with reference TRBV5-1 and TRBJ2-1, the CDR3 gives the full variable domain: KAGVTQTPRYLIKTRGQQVTLSCSPISGHRSVSWYQQTPGQGLQFLFEYFSETQRNKGNFPGRFSGRQFSNSRSEMNVSTLELGDSALYLCASSLTTSGRDEQFFGPGTRLTVL.

The chain is built from TRBV10-3 and TRBJ1-2; D is undetermined. CDR1 ENHRY and CDR2 SYGVKD come from the germline V gene. The CDR3 is made up of 12 amino acids. Trimming removed 6 bases at V and 6 bases at J, with 11 bases between. As DNA, the CDR3 is TGTGCCATCAGAGTAGGAGGCAATGGCTACACCTTC. It translates to CAIRVGGNGYTF.

V gene TRBV19 combines with J gene TRBJ2-1; no clear D. Germline V gives CDR1 LNHDA, CDR2 SQIVND (reference sequence). This CDR3 contains 12 residues. V lost 5 bases to trimming and J lost 4 bases, with 6 bases between them. The CDR3, as DNA: TGTGCCAGTAGTGTGGGATACAATGAGCAGTTCTTC. This gives the protein CASSVGYNEQFF. The full variable domain, its missing parts supplied by reference TRBV19 and TRBJ2-1, is DGGITQSPKYLFRKEGQNVTLSCEQNLNHDAMYWYRQDPGQGLRLIYYSQIVNDFQKGDIAEGYSVSREKKESFPLTVTSAQKNPTAFYLCASSVGYNEQFFGPGTRLTVL.

This chain links TRBV5-4 with TRBJ2-5; maybe TRBD1 (6 bases). Trimming took off 0 bases at V and 4 bases at J, with 13 bases between the two ends. This CDR3 has 15 amino acids. Germline CDR1 SGHNT, CDR2 YYREEE (reference sequence). As DNA, the CDR3 is TGTGCCAGCAGCTTGGTGCAGGGGAATCGAGAGACCCAGTACTTC. It is translated as CASSLVQGNRETQYF.

CDR3 sequence reads: CASSLLRGEQYF. As DNA, the CDR3 is TGTGCCAGCAGTCTCCTCCGGGGCGAGCAGTACTTC. The chain employs TRBV27 and TRBJ2-7, with D perhaps matching TRBD2 (5 bases). This CDR3 has 12 amino acids. The V end was cut by 5 bases, the J end by 6 bases, with 11 bases between. CDR1 is MNHEY and CDR2 is SMNVEV in the germline V gene (reference sequence).